Listed here is a single TCR beta chain. Its specificity is not known. An even split of each subset's genomic DNA across several immunoSEQ plates was performed. Here immunoSEQ multiplex PCR was the method, and the copy in TCRdb shows in-frame clones only, minus some. The sample includes around 2,000,000 clones, around 96% of them seen just once. CD45RO-negative, CCR7-positively selected cells formed the naive CD8 fraction, excluding terminally differentiated effector memory CD45RA+ cells. The CDR3 spans 14 residues. The data originate from a study of shared clonotypes between healthy human individuals. Notes on the study in general: Larger estimated richness was generally seen in naive subsets than in memory subsets.

The TCR originated in a man between 18 and 29 years old in good health. The V gene is TRBV12-1, the J gene TRBJ2-7; TRBD1 was called by the table and not checked on the DNA. TRBV12-1 is described as a pseudogene. Sequencing was performed on naive CD8+ T cells sorted from blood. The CDR3 sequence: CARGRDSPSYEQYF. The CDR3 nucleotides read TGTGCCCGAGGACGGGACAGCCCGTCCTACGAGCAGTACTTC.